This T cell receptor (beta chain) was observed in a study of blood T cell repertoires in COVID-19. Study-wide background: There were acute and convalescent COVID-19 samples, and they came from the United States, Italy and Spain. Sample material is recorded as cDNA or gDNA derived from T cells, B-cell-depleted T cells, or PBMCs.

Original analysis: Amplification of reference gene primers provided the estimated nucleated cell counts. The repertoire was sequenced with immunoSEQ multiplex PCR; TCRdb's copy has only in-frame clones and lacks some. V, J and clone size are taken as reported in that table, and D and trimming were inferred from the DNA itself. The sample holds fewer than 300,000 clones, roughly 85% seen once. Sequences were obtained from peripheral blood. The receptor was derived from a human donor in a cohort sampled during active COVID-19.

CDR3 in amino acids: CASSPAGGGNTEAFF. The CDR3 nucleotides are TGTGCCAGCTCACCGGCGGGAGGGGGGAACACTGAAGCTTTCTTT. This chain uses TRBV18 with TRBJ1-1; possible D gene TRBD1, 6 bases. This CDR3 spans 15 amino acids. Trimming took 3 bases from V and 1 from J, leaving 12 bases between them. Per the germline V gene, CDR1 is KGHSH and CDR2 is LQKENI.